This T cell receptor (beta chain) came from a study of control samples from healthy donors and cancer patients. TCRdb keeps only in-frame clones here, not all; method: immunoSEQ multiplex PCR. The table has about 130,000 clones, roughly 92% seen once. Between the trimmed V and J ends, which lost 1 base and 1 base, there was a span of 8 bases. CDR1 is SGHKS and CDR2 is YYEKEE in the germline V gene (reference sequence). The CDR3 consists of 15 residues. This clone has only a few counts. The sequenced material came from blood. The chain links TRBV5-5 to TRBJ1-4; D is unclear. This receptor was obtained from a man younger than 35 in good health. As DNA, the CDR3 is TGTGCCAGCAGCTTGTTAGGAGGAACTAATGAAAAACTGTTTTTT. This sequence encodes CASSLLGGTNEKLFF.